A few counts support the clone carrying this T cell receptor (beta chain). Antigen specificity is unknown. Other DNA variants within this sample encode the same CDR3. The sample comes from a study of shared clonotypes between healthy human individuals. Study at large: Three plates were used per donor for CD4 naive, three for CD4 memory, two for CD8 naive and one for CD8 memory. Study observations and caveats: Generally, estimated richness proved larger in naive subsets than it did in memory subsets. Around 5.3% of naive CD4 clonotypes were shared across a handful of donors.

Method: immunoSEQ multiplex PCR; TCRdb's copy keeps in-frame clones and lacks some. The data show 950,000 to 1,100,000 clones, with 65% to 80% seen just once and 1.4% held by the top ten. The study separated CD4+ cells into CD45RA+ naive and CD45RA-negative memory subsets. The V end lost 4 bases, the J end lost 0 bases, and 7 bases lay between the germline ends. From germline, CDR1 is SQVTM and CDR2 ANQGSEA. The CDR3 length is 13 residues. This receptor was obtained from a man between 18 and 35 years old in good health. Input material: memory CD4+ T cells sorted from blood. Subset denoted: CD45RA-negative fraction. This chain joins TRBV29-1 and TRBJ1-5; D is ambiguous. The CDR3 region has the DNA TGCAGCGTTGGAGGTTCTAGCAATCAGCCCCAGCATTTT. This gives the protein CSVGGSSNQPQHF.